This TCR beta chain was recovered during a study of blood T cell repertoires in COVID-19. The wider study: From T cells, B-cell-depleted T cells, or PBMCs came the material, which was cDNA or gDNA.

This clone is a singleton in its sample. Method: immunoSEQ multiplex PCR; TCRdb's copy keeps in-frame clones and lacks some. The table records approximately 270,000 clones, just under 90% of them present only once. V gave up 8 bases and J gave up 7 bases, with 13 bases separating them. The length of the CDR3 is 13 residues. Germline CDR1 SGHTS, CDR2 YDEGEE. Participants were aged 18 to 89 years, lived in roughly 25 US areas, and enrolled virtually. Clinical histories supplied by participants themselves formed the basis of cohort assignment. This receptor was taken from a woman in her twenties or thirties with acute COVID-19. The specimen sequenced was PBMCs or T cells enriched from blood (not recorded which). The chain links TRBV5-8 to TRBJ1-6; D uncertain. CDR3 region: CARRGDGNSPLHF. Here the CDR3 DNA reads TGTGCCAGGCGAGGTGATGGGAATTCACCCCTCCACTTT.